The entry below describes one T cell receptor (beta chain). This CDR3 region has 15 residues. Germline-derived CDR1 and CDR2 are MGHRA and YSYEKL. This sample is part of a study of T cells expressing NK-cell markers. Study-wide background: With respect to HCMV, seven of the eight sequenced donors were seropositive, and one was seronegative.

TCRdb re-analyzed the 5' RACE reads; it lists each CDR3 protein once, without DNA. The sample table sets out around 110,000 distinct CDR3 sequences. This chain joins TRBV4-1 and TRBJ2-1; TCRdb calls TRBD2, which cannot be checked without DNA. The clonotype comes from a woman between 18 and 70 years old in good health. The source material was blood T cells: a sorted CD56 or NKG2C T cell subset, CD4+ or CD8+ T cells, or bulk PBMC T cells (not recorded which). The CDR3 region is CASSQVAASNNEQFF.